Listed here is a single TCR beta chain. Its antigen is currently unknown. Assay used: immunoSEQ multiplex PCR; TCRdb lists only in-frame clones, some missing. This table has 6,500 to 9,000 clones, more than 85% appearing once. This sample is drawn from a study of OX40 agonist ivuxolimab in advanced cancers. The wider study: Patients took ivuxolimab, an agonistic anti-OX40 (CD134) antibody. Hepatocellular carcinoma, melanoma, renal cell or head and neck cancer affected the dose-escalation patients. General observations from the study: Specificity for antigen went undetermined in the expanded peripheral T cells. In general, CD8+ T cells held more expanded clones than CD4+ did, on average.

Trimming shortened V by 8 bases and J by 7 bases, and 8 bases separated the two germline ends. The CDR3 sequence is 11 residues long. From germline, CDR1 is MNHNS and CDR2 SASEGT. This receptor was taken from an adult with an advanced solid tumor such as melanoma, head and neck, liver or kidney cancer. This material consisted of CD4+ or CD8+ T cells sorted from blood, taken in a trial of the OX40 agonist ivuxolimab. The chain is built from TRBV6-1 and TRBJ1-4, with D possibly matching TRBD1 (5 bases). The CDR3 is CASRGGEKLFF. CDR3 sequence (DNA): TGTGCCAGCCGGGGGGGTGAAAAACTGTTTTTT.